Listed below are T cell receptor beta chains from one sample, sequenced in a study of blood T cell repertoires in COVID-19. Profiling relied on immunoSEQ multiplex PCR, and the TCRdb table lists in-frame clones only, not all of them. The table records 200,000 to 300,000 clones, approximately 86% of them present only once. Source material: peripheral blood. Receptors originate from a woman aged 25 to 39 who had recovered from COVID-19. The CDR3 runs from the conserved cysteine through the conserved F or W. The D gene is left open where the match is weak. Where a row states a size, it is once, few, many or the class of an expanded clone; other rows omit it.

V gene,J gene,D gene,clone size,CDR3 DNA,CDR3 protein
TRBV4-2,TRBJ2-2,TRBD2,-,TGTGCCAGCAGCCAAGAGTTACCTCTGCGGGGGAGGTTCGGGGAGCTGTTTTTT,CASSQELPLRGRFGELFF
TRBV5-1,TRBJ2-7,TRBD1,-,TGCGCCAGCAGCAGGACAGGTACCGAGCAGTACTTC,CASSRTGTEQYF
TRBV9,TRBJ1-4,TRBD1,-,TGTGCCAGCACGCAAGACAGGGCACCTAATGAAAAACTGTTTTTT,CASTQDRAPNEKLFF
TRBV5-6,TRBJ1-2,TRBD1,once,TGTGCCAGCAGCTCCGACAACCCAGGGGGCGCCTACTATGGCTACACCTTC,CASSSDNPGGAYYGYTF
TRBV9,TRBJ2-5,-,once,TGTGCCAGCAGCGGAGGGATTTCGCTGTACCAAGAGACCCAGTACTTC,CASSGGISLYQETQYF
TRBV11-1,TRBJ2-1,-,-,TGTGCCAGCAGCTCTAGTAACAACAATGAGCAGTTCTTC,CASSSSNNNEQFF
TRBV5-1,TRBJ2-7,TRBD1,-,TGCGCCAGCAGCCATCCCCGGGACAGGCCTTCCTACGAGCAGTACTTC,CASSHPRDRPSYEQYF
TRBV30,TRBJ2-7,TRBD1,few,TGTGCCTGGAGCCCGGGACAGGGCTACGAGCAGTACTTC,CAWSPGQGYEQYF
TRBV19,TRBJ1-5,-,-,TGTGCCAGTAGTCTGGAACCCCTGGGAGGGTATGGGGTAGCCCAGCCCCAGCATTTT,CASSLEPLGGYGVAQPQHF
TRBV4-1,TRBJ1-5,-,-,TGCGCCAGCAGCCAAGTTGGGGTCAGGGGAAGGCCCCAGCATTTT,CASSQVGVRGRPQHF
TRBV27,TRBJ1-6,TRBD1,-,TGTGCCAGCAGTTCTTCATCAGGGGGCAATCGTTATAATTCACCCCTCCACTTT,CASSSSSGGNRYNSPLHF
TRBV27,TRBJ2-3,-,-,TGTGCCAGCAGTTTCTCCAGTATAGAGGTTGCGCAGTATTTT,CASSFSSIEVAQYF
TRBV3-1/TRBV3-2,TRBJ2-1,TRBD2,-,TGTGCCAGCAGAGAGGCTAGCGGGGACTACAATGAGCAGTTCTTC,CASREASGDYNEQFF
TRBV7-2,TRBJ2-3,-,-,TGTGCCAGCAGTTTCCGGAGGACAGATACGCAGTATTTT,CASSFRRTDTQYF
TRBV30,TRBJ2-1,TRBD2,-,TGTGCCTGGACCTCTAGCGGGGGGGCCGATGAGCAGTTCTTC,CAWTSSGGADEQFF
TRBV4-2,TRBJ1-2,TRBD1,-,TGTGCCAGCAGCCACCCGGGACAGGGGGCGCGAAAGAACTATGGCTACACCTTC,CASSHPGQGARKNYGYTF
TRBV6-2/TRBV6-3,TRBJ1-5,TRBD1,few,TGTGCCAGCAGTTGGACAGGGGGCTTTGGTCAGCCCCAGCATTTT,CASSWTGGFGQPQHF
TRBV6-1,TRBJ2-7,TRBD1,-,TGTGCCAGCAGTGAAGACAGACAGGGGCTCCCCTCCTACGAGCAGTACTTC,CASSEDRQGLPSYEQYF
TRBV6-6,TRBJ1-4,-,-,TGTGCCAGCAGTTCGGGCCATGGGGAGGTTGAAAAACTGTTTTTT,CASSSGHGEVEKLFF
TRBV27,TRBJ1-2,-,-,TGTGCCAGCAGTTTTTCACAGAACTATGGCTACACCTTC,CASSFSQNYGYTF
TRBV11-2,TRBJ1-2,-,-,TGTGCCAGCAGCCCTGGGTACGGCAGGGCCTACACCTTC,CASSPGYGRAYTF
TRBV6-5,TRBJ1-2,-,-,TGTGCCAGCAGTTACGGGTCAGGGCTTGGCTACACCTTC,CASSYGSGLGYTF
TRBV19,TRBJ1-3,-,-,TGTGCCAGTAGTTCTCAGACCCACTACTCTGGAAACACCATATATTTT,CASSSQTHYSGNTIYF
TRBV7-7,TRBJ2-2,-,-,TGTGCCAGCCGAGGAGGCGGGGAGCTGTTTTTT,CASRGGGELFF
TRBV24-1,TRBJ2-2,TRBD1,-,TGTGCCACCAGTGCCGGGACAGGGAGGACCGGGGAGCTGTTTTTT,CATSAGTGRTGELFF
TRBV18,TRBJ1-2,TRBD1,-,TGTGCCAGCTCCTCGACCGGGACAGCATTTAACTATGGCTACACCTTC,CASSSTGTAFNYGYTF
TRBV11-2,TRBJ2-7,-,-,TGTGCCAGCACCCAAAAGGGGAGGTTTTTCTCGGACTACGAGCAGTACTTC,CASTQKGRFFSDYEQYF